A single sample gave rise to the 21 T cell receptor beta chains below, sequenced in a study of T cell repertoires in cytomegalovirus infection. These receptors lack a known antigen. Via MiXCR, TCRdb re-called the reads, giving one row per CDR3 protein. The sample contains more than 300,000 distinct CDR3 sequences, roughly 34% of which appear only once. The sequencing here drew on cultured PBMCs, taken from culture after CMV antigen stimulation. The origin of the receptors is a human donor in good health (CMV status not recorded). Some clones in this sample may be carry-over from other donors' samples.

The genes are TRBV7-3 and TRBJ1-1; D remains ambiguous. The germline V gene encodes CDR1 SGHTA and CDR2 FQGTGA. V gave up 2 bases and J gave up 3 bases, with 13 bases separating them. The length of the CDR3 is 15 residues. The CDR3 DNA is TGTGCCAGCAGCTTACCCCGTTCACGGGACACTGAAGCTTTCTTT. Amino acids: CASSLPRSRDTEAFF. The full variable domain, in which reference TRBV7-3 and TRBJ1-1 provide the parts outside the CDR3, is GAGVSQTPSNKVTEKGKYVELRCDPISGHTALYWYRQSLGQGPEFLIYFQGTGAADDSGLPNDRFFAVRPEGSVSTLKIQRTERGDSAVYLCASSLPRSRDTEAFFGQGTRLTVV.

The gene calls are TRBV18 and TRBJ1-1; 8 nucleotides line up with TRBD1. J gave up 6 bases and V 3 bases, and 6 bases lay outside the gene matches. CDR1 and CDR2 (germline): KGHSH, LQKENI. The CDR3 is made up of 14 amino acids. CDR3 sequence (DNA): TGTGCCAGCTCACCTACGACAGGGGATGCTGAAGCTTTCTTT. It encodes CASSPTTGDAEAFF.

This clonotype was seen many times. The chain employs TRBV7-8 and TRBJ2-1; D may correspond to TRBD1 or TRBD2 (5 bases each). Trimming took 3 bases from V and 8 from J, leaving 17 bases between them. From germline, CDR1 is SGHVS and CDR2 FQNEAQ. This CDR3 has 15 residues. CDR3 in DNA: TGTGCCAGCAGCTTCCGATTCGGGGCGGGCTATGAGCAGTTCTTC. Protein: CASSFRFGAGYEQFF.

There are many counts of this clonotype. This chain uses TRBV28 with TRBJ2-1; either TRBD1 or TRBD2 may fit D (5 bases each). The CDR3 spans 15 residues. Trimming removed 2 bases at V and 8 bases at J, with 16 bases between. Germline assignment: CDR1 MDHEN and CDR2 SYDVKM. CDR3 amino acids: CASSLTRPGTYEQFF. CDR3 DNA sequence: TGTGCCAGCAGTTTAACCAGACCAGGGACCTATGAGCAGTTCTTC.

The chain recombines TRBV6-6 with TRBJ2-5, with 10 bases identical to TRBD2. The CDR3 runs 15 residues. V shed 6 bases, J shed 2 bases, and the junction held 6 bases outside the gene matches. Germline V gene lookup returns CDR1 MNHNY and CDR2 SVGAGI (reference sequence). The CDR3 loop is CASRASGSGQETQYF. In DNA form, the CDR3 reads TGTGCCAGCAGGGCTAGCGGGAGCGGGCAAGAGACCCAGTACTTC.

J is TRBJ2-7 and V is TRBV7-9; TRBD2 matches at 9 bases. From germline, CDR1 is SEHNR and CDR2 FQNEAQ (reference sequence). The junction had 3 bases not matched to a gene; V was cut back by 1 base and J by 2 bases. The CDR3 covers 15 residues. Here the CDR3 reads CASSLVASGAYEQYF. The CDR3 bases are TGTGCCAGCAGCTTAGTCGCTAGCGGGGCCTACGAGCAGTACTTC.

This clonotype was counted between two and nine times. The CDR3 nucleotides read TGCAGTGCTAGTAGGGCTAATGAGCAGTTCTTC. It encodes CSASRANEQFF. The chain combines TRBV20-1 with TRBJ2-1, with unresolved D. CDR3 length equals 11 residues. Germline loops: CDR1 DFQATT, CDR2 SNEGSKA (reference sequence). V lost 3 bases and J 7 bases, leaving 7 bases between the germline ends.

This clonotype has more than one count but fewer than ten. The J gene is TRBJ1-4, the V gene TRBV4-2, with no clear D. Germline CDR1 reads LGHNA; CDR2 reads YNFKEQ. V gave up 1 base and J gave up 6 bases, with 12 bases separating them. The CDR3 sequence is 15 residues long. The DNA for the CDR3 is TGTGCCAGCAGCCAAGGAGGCAGGCGGGATGAAAAACTGTTTTTT. This translates into CASSQGGRRDEKLFF.

The chain combines TRBV5-6 with TRBJ2-7; D is unresolved. CDR3 length: 12 amino acids. Looked up from germline, CDR1 is SGHDT and CDR2 is YYEEEE. V was pared by 1 base and J by 3 bases, with 5 bases between. CDR3 DNA sequence: TGTGCCAGCAGCTTGTACGGCTACGAGCAGTACGTC. Amino acid sequence: CASSLYGYEQYV.

This clonotype has more than one count but fewer than ten. This chain connects TRBV11-1 to TRBJ2-3; 9 bases are a match to TRBD1. This CDR3 has 17 amino acids. Germline CDR1 SGHAT, CDR2 FQDESV (reference sequence). After removal of 6 bases from V and 0 bases from J, the junction contained 10 bases not matched to a gene. CDR3 sequence: CASSRRDRVISTDTQYF. The DNA for the CDR3 is TGTGCCAGCAGTCGCCGGGACAGGGTGATTAGCACAGATACGCAGTATTTT.

CDR3 protein: CASSLARTGGGGNEQFF. DNA of the CDR3: TGTGCCAGCAGCTTAGCTAGGACAGGGGGCGGTGGGAATGAGCAGTTCTTC. The chain links TRBV7-6 to TRBJ2-1, with 11 bases matching TRBD1. After removal of 0 bases from V and 7 bases from J, the junction contained 8 bases not matched to a gene. Germline CDR1 reads SGHVS; CDR2 reads FNYEAQ. The CDR3 extends over 17 amino acids.

This chain joins TRBV6-2 or TRBV6-3 and TRBJ2-3; D is undetermined. Looked up from germline, CDR1 is MNHEY and CDR2 is SVGEGT. The CDR3 is 17 residues long. V shed 2 bases and J shed 8 bases, with 23 bases lying between them. The CDR3 spells CASSYHLLGERGGTQYF. The CDR3, as DNA: TGTGCCAGCAGTTACCACCTACTCGGAGAACGAGGTGGTACGCAGTATTTT.

The rearrangement links TRBV7-2 to TRBJ2-1, with TRBD2 matching 8 bases. Germline V lookup: CDR1 SGHTA, CDR2 FQGNSA. The CDR3 has 16 residues. With V trimmed by 5 bases and J by 3 bases, 9 bases remained unmatched. Written as DNA, the CDR3 is TGTGCCAGCAGCCTTAGGATTAGCGGGGTCTACAATGAGCAGTTCTTC. Protein: CASSLRISGVYNEQFF.

This clonotype was seen repeatedly, ten times or more. The chain uses TRBV7-6 and TRBJ2-5; 9 bases are a match to TRBD2. The CDR3 has 18 amino acids. Germline CDR1 SGHVS, CDR2 FNYEAQ. The trim removed 4 bases at V and 2 bases at J, leaving 14 bases unmatched. CDR3 amino acids: CASSSQLPWTSEQETQYF. CDR3 bases: TGTGCCAGCAGCTCCCAACTACCCTGGACTAGCGAACAAGAGACCCAGTACTTC.

CDR3 bases: TGTGCCAGCAGCCCCTGGGACTCTGGCTACACCTTC. Translating gives CASSPWDSGYTF. The chain combines TRBV7-2 with TRBJ1-2; possibly TRBD1 for D (5 bases). From germline, CDR1 is SGHTA and CDR2 FQGNSA. Trimming stripped 5 bases from V and 7 bases from J, with 11 bases between. The CDR3 runs to 12 residues.

The genes are TRBV6-6 and TRBJ1-2, with D hard to call. V was cut by 6 bases and J by 8 bases, with 13 bases left in between. This CDR3 spans 12 amino acids. Germline V gives CDR1 MNHNY, CDR2 SVGAGI (reference sequence). CDR3 in amino acids: CASRHDVGGYTF. The CDR3 DNA follows: TGTGCCAGCAGGCACGATGTCGGCGGCTACACCTTC.

The chain combines TRBV7-2 with TRBJ2-5; weak D call: TRBD1 (6 bases). V lost 5 bases and J 3 bases, leaving 10 bases between the germline ends. The CDR3 consists of 13 residues. Germline V gene data show CDR1 as SGHTA and CDR2 as FQGNSA. The CDR3 sequence: CASSRYREETQYF. Here the CDR3 DNA reads TGTGCCAGCAGCCGGTACAGGGAAGAGACCCAGTACTTC.

The CDR3 DNA reads TGTGCCAGCAGCTTGGCACAGAAGGTAAACATTCAGTACTTC. Its translation is CASSLAQKVNIQYF. The J gene is TRBJ2-4, the V gene TRBV5-4, with D hard to call. Trimming shortened V by 0 bases and J by 6 bases, and 10 bases separated the two germline ends. The CDR3 totals 14 residues. Germline V CDR1 and CDR2: SGHNT, YYREEE (reference sequence). The variable domain in full, completed from reference TRBV5-4 and TRBJ2-4, reads ETGVTQSPTHLIKTRGQQVTLRCSSQSGHNTVSWYQQALGQGPQFIFQYYREEENGRGNFPPRFSGLQFPNYSSELNVNALELDDSALYLCASSLAQKVNIQYFGAGTRLSVL.

This clonotype was found many times. J is TRBJ1-1 and V is TRBV7-2; D possibly corresponds to TRBD1 (5 bases). Trimming left V 5 bases short and J 6 bases short, with 19 bases between. Germline lookup yields CDR1 SGHTA and CDR2 FQGNSA. There are 15 residues in the CDR3. CDR3 coding DNA: TGTGCCAGCAGCCTCCTAGAAGGGGCTCGCCCTGAAGCTTTCTTT. Translating it yields CASSLLEGARPEAFF.

The CDR3 nucleotides are TGTGCCAGCAGCACTGATGTACAGGGGACCAGCAATCAGCCCCAGCATTTT. It translates to CASSTDVQGTSNQPQHF. This chain uses TRBV7-9 with TRBJ1-5, with 7 nucleotides matching TRBD1. CDR1 is SEHNR, CDR2 FQNEAQ, per germline (reference sequence). V was pared by 5 bases and J by 1 base, with 11 bases of the junction left unmatched. The CDR3 has 17 amino acids.

Only a few counts were recorded for this clonotype. The chain joins TRBV20-1 to TRBJ2-3, with D maybe TRBD2 (6 bases). The CDR3 spans 14 residues. The V gene's germline CDR1 is DFQATT and CDR2 SNEGSKA (reference sequence). DNA for the CDR3: TGCAGCACTACCGCGAGTGGGGGGACAGATACGCAGTATTTT. Its translation is CSTTASGGTDTQYF.